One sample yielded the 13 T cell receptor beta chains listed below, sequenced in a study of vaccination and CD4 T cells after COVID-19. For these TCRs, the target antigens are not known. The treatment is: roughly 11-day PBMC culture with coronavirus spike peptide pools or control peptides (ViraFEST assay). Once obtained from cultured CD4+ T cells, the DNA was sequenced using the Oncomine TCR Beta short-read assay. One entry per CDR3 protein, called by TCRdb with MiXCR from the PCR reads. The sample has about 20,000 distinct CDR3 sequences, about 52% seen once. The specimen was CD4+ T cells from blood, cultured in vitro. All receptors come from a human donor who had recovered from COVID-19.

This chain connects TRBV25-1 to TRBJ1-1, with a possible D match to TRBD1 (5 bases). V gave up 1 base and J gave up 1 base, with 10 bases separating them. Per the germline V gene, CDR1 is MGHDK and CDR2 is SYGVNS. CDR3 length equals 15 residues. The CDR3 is CASSESGLRNTEAFF. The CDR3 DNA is TGTGCCAGCAGTGAATCGGGGCTCAGGAACACTGAAGCTTTCTTT.

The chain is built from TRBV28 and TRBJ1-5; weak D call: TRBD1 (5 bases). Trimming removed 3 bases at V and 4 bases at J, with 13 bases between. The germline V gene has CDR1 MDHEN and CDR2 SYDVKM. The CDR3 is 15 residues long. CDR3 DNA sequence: TGTGCCAGCAGTTTGGAACAGGACGAGAATCAGCCCCAGCATTTT. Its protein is CASSLEQDENQPQHF.

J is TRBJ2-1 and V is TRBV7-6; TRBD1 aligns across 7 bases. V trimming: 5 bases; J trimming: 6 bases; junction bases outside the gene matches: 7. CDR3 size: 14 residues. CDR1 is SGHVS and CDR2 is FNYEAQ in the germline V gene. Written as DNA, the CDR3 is TGTGCCAGCAGCCTCCCAGGGGGTATCAATGAGCAGTTCTTC. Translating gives CASSLPGGINEQFF.

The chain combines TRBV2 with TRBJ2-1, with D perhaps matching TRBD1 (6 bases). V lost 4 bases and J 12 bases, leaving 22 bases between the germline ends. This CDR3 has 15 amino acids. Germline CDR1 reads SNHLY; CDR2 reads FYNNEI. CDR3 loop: CASSVFRSGTTGQFF. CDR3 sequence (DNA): TGTGCCAGCAGTGTTTTTCGATCTGGGACAACCGGGCAGTTCTTC.

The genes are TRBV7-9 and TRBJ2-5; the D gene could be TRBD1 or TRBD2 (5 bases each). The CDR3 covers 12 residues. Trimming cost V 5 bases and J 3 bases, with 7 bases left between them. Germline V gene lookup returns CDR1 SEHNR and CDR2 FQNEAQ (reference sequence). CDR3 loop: CASSGDEETQYF. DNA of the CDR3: TGTGCCAGCAGCGGGGACGAAGAGACCCAGTACTTC.

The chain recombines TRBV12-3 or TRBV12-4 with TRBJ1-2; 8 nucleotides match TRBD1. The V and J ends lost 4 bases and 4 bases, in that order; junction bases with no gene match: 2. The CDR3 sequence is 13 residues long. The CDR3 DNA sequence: TGTGCCAGCAGTTCGGACAGGGTCTATGGCTACACCTTC. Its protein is CASSSDRVYGYTF.

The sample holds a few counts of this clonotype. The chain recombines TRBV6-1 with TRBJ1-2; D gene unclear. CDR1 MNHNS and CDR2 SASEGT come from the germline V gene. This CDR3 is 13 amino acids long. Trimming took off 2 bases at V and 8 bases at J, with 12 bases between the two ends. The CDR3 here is CASSEPGRWGYTF. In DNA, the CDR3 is TGTGCCAGCAGTGAACCCGGACGGTGGGGCTACACCTTC.

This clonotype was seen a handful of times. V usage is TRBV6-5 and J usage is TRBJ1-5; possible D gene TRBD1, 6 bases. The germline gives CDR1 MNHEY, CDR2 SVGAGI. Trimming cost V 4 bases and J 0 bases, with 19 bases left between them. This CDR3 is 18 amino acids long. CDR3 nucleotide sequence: TGTGCCAGCAGTTCGGCGGGTATTAGGGGGTATAGCAATCAGCCCCAGCATTTT. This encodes CASSSAGIRGYSNQPQHF.

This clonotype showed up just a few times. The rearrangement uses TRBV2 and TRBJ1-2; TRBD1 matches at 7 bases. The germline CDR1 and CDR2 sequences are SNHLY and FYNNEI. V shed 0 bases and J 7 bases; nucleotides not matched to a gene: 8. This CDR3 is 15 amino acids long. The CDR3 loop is CASSEARQGGSGYTF. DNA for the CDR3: TGTGCCAGCAGTGAAGCGAGACAGGGCGGGAGTGGCTACACCTTC.

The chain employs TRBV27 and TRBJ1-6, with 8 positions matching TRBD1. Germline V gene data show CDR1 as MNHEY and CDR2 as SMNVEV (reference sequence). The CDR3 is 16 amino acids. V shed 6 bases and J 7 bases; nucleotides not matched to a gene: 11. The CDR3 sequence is CASRVTGQAFNSPLHF. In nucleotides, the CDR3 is TGTGCCAGCAGGGTAACGGGACAGGCCTTCAATTCACCCCTCCACTTT.

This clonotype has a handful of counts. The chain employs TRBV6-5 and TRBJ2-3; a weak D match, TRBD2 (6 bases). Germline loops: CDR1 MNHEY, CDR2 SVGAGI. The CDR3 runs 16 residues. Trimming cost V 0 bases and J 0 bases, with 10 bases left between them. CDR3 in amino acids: CASSYSSGLSTDTQYF. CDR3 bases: TGTGCCAGCAGTTACTCCAGCGGGCTAAGCACAGATACGCAGTATTTT.

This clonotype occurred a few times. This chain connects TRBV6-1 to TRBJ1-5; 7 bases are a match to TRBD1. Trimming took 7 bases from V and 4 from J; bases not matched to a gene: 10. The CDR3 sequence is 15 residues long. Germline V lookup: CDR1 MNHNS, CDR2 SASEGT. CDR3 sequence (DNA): TGTGCCAGCACCTTCGGGACAGTCCTGAATCAGCCCCAGCATTTT. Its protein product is CASTFGTVLNQPQHF.

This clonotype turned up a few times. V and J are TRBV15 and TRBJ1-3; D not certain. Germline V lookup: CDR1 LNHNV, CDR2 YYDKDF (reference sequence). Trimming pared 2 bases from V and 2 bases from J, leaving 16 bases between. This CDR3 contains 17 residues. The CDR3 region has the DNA TGTGCCACCAGCAGACCCCAATTGGGGATGGCTGGAAACACCATATATTTT. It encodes CATSRPQLGMAGNTIYF.